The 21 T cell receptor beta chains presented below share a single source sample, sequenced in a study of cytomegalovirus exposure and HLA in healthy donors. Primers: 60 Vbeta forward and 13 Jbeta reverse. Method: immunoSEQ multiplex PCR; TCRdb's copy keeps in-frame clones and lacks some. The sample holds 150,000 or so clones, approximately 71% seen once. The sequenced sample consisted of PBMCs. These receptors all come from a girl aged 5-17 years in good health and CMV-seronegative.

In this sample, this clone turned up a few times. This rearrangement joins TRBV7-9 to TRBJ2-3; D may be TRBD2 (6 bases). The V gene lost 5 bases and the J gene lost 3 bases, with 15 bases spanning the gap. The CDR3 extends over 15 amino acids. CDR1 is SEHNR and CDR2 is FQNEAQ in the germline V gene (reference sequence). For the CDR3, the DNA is TGTGCCAGCAGCCCGGACGGACTACCTACAGATACGCAGTATTTT. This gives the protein CASSPDGLPTDTQYF.

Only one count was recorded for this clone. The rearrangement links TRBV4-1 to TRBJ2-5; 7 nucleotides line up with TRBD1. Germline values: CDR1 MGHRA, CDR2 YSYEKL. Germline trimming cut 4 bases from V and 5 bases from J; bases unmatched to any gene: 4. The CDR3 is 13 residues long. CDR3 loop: CASSLTGPETQYF. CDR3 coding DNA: TGCGCCAGCAGCCTGACAGGGCCGGAGACCCAGTACTTC.

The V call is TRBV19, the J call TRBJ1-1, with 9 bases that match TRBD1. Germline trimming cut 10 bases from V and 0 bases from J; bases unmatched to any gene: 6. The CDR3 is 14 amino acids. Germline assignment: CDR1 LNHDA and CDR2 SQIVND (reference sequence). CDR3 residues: CATRDRVMNTEAFF. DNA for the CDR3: TGTGCCACCAGGGACAGGGTTATGAACACTGAAGCTTTCTTT.

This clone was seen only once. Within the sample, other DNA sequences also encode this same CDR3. CDR3 amino acids: CASSLDGSSYEQYF. CDR3 nucleotides: TGCGCCAGCAGCTTGGATGGGAGCTCCTACGAGCAGTACTTC. The V call is TRBV5-1, the J call TRBJ2-7, with D perhaps TRBD2 (5 bases). CDR1 is SGHRS and CDR2 is YFSETQ in the germline V gene. The ends were cut back, 0 bases at V and 0 bases at J, with 7 bases in the middle. The CDR3 runs to 14 residues.

CDR3 amino acids: CASSPQNSDGYTF. As DNA, the CDR3 is TGTGCCAGCAGTCCTCAAAACAGTGACGGCTACACCTTC. V and J are TRBV7-9 and TRBJ1-2; D call uncertain. The length of the CDR3 is 13 residues. V was clipped by 6 bases and J by 8 bases, with 16 bases between them. From germline, CDR1 is SEHNR and CDR2 FQNEAQ (reference sequence).

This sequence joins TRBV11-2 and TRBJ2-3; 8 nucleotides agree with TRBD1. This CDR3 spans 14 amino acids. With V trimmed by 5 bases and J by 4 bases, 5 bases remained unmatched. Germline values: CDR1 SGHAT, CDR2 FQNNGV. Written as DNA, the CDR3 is TGTGCCAGCAGCGCAGGACAGGGCTCAGATACGCAGTATTTT. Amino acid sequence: CASSAGQGSDTQYF. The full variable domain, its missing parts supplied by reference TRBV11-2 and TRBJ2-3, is EAGVAQSPRYKIIEKRQSVAFWCNPISGHATLYWYQQILGQGPKLLIQFQNNGVVDDSQLPKDRFSAERLKGVDSTLKIQPAKLEDSAVYLCASSAGQGSDTQYFGPGTRLTVL.

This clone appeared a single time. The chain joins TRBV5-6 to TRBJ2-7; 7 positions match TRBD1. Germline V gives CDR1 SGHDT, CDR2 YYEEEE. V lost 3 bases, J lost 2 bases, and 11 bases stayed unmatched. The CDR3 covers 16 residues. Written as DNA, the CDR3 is TGTGCCAGCAGCTCACCTAGATACAGGGGTACCTACGAGCAGTACTTC. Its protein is CASSSPRYRGTYEQYF.

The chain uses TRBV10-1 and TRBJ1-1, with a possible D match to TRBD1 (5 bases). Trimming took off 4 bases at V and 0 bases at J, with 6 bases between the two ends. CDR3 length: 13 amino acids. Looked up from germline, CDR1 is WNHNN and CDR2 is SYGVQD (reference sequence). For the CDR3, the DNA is TGCGCCAGCAGTGGACAGTTGAACACTGAAGCTTTCTTT. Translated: CASSGQLNTEAFF.

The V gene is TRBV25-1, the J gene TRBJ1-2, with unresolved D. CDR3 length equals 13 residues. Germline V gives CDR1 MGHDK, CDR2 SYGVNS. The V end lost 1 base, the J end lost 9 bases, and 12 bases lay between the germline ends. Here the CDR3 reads CASSEFSGPRYTF. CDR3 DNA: TGTGCCAGCAGTGAATTCTCTGGGCCCCGCTACACCTTC.

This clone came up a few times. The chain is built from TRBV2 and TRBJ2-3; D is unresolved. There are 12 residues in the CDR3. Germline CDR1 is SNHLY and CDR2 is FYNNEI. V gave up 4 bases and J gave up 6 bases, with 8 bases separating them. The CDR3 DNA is TGTGCCAGCAGTGTGTTCGAGGATACGCAGTATTTT. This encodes CASSVFEDTQYF.

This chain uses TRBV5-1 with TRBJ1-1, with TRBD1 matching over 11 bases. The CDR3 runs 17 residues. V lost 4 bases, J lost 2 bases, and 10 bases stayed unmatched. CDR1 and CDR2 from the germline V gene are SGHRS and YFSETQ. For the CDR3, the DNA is TGCGCCAGCAGCCAGCATCGTGGGACAGGGGGAAACACTGAAGCTTTCTTT. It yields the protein CASSQHRGTGGNTEAFF.

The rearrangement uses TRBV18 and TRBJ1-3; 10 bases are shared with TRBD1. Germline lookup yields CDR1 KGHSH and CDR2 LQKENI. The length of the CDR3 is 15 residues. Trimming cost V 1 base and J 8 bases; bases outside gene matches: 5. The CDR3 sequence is CASSPQGQGGYTIYF. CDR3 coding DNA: TGTGCCAGCTCACCACAAGGACAGGGGGGATACACCATATATTTT.

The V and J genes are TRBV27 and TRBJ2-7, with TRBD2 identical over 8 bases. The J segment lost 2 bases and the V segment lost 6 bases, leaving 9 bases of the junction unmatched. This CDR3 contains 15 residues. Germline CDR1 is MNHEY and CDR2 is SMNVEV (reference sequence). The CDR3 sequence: CASSLGGRGAYEQYF. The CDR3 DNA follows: TGTGCCAGCAGCCTAGGAGGGCGGGGGGCCTACGAGCAGTACTTC.

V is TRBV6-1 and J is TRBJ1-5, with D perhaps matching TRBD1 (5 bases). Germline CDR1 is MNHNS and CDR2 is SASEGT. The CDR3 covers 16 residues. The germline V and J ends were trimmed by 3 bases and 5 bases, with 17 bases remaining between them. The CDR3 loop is CASSDRTWGVDQPQHF. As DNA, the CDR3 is TGTGCCAGCAGTGATAGGACATGGGGGGTGGATCAGCCCCAGCATTTT.

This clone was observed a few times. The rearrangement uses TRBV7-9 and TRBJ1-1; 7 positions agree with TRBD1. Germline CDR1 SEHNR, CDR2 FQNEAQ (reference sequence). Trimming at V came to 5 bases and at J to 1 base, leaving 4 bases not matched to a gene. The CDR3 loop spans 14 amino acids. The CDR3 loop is CASSGGTANTEAFF. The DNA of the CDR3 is TGTGCCAGCAGCGGAGGGACAGCGAACACTGAAGCTTTCTTT.

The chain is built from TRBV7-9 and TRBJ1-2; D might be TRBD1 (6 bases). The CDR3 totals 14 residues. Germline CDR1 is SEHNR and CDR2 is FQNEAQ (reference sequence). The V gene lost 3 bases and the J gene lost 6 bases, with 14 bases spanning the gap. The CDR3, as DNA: TGTGCCAGCAGCTTCGTGGGGGGGCTTGATGGCTACACCTTC. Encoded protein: CASSFVGGLDGYTF.

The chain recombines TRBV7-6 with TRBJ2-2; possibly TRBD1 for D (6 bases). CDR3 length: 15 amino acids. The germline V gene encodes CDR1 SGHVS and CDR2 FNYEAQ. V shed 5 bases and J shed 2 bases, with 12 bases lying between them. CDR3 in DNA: TGTGCCAGCAGCGGTCGGACAGCCAACACCGGGGAGCTGTTTTTT. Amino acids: CASSGRTANTGELFF.

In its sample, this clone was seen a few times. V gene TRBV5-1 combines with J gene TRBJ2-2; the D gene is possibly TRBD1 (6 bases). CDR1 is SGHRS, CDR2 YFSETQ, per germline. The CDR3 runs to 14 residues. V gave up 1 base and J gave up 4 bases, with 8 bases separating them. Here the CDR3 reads CASSLRQATGELFF. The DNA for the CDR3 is TGCGCCAGCAGCTTGCGACAGGCCACCGGGGAGCTGTTTTTT.

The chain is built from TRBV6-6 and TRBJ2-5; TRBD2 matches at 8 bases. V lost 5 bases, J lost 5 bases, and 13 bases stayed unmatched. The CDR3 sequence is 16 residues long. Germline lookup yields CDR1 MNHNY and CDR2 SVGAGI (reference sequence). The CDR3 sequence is CASSLRSSGAGETQYF. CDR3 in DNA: TGTGCCAGCAGTCTCCGGAGTAGCGGGGCTGGTGAGACCCAGTACTTC.

CDR3 in amino acids: CASSRGEYQETQYF. The CDR3 DNA follows: TGTGCCAGCAGTCGCGGGGAGTACCAAGAGACCCAGTACTTC. V gene TRBV6-5 combines with J gene TRBJ2-5; the D gene is possibly TRBD2 (6 bases). V was cut by 5 bases and J by 0 bases, with 10 bases left in between. Germline CDR1 and CDR2: MNHEY and SVGAGI. The CDR3 has 14 residues.

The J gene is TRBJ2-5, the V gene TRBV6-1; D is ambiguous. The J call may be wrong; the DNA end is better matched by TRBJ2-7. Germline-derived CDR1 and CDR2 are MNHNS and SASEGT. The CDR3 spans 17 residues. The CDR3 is CASSELVRVAPYYEQYF. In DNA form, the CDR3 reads TGTGCCAGCAGTGAACTGGTCCGGGTAGCCCCCTACTACGAGCAGTACTTC.